This T cell receptor beta chain was documented in a study of preoperative IRX-2 immunotherapy in early breast cancer. Treatment defined: preoperative locoregional IRX-2 cytokine immunotherapy. Patients received preoperative, locoregional IRX-2 cytokine immunotherapy in a phase Ib study. This clone was counted a few times. Sequenced by immunoSEQ multiplex PCR; TCRdb stores in-frame clones only, minus some. The profile covers about 98,000 clones, with 75% to 90% appearing a single time and approximately 2% taken by the ten largest. The germline V gene encodes CDR1 SGHNT and CDR2 YENEEA. The CDR3 sequence is 15 residues long. J lost 0 bases, V lost 5 bases, and 5 bases had no gene match.

The chain employs TRBV11-3 and TRBJ1-2; TRBD1 matches 8 bases. Here the sequenced sample was tumor tissue, taken after IRX-2 immunotherapy. The TCR sequence derives from a human donor with breast cancer. The DNA of the CDR3 is TGTGCCAGCAGCCTGACAGGGGCTTCTAACTATGGCTACACCTTC. Translation: CASSLTGASNYGYTF.